This paragraph covers one TCR beta chain sequence. Its target is not known. This entry comes from a study of post-analysis software for immune sequencing data. cDNA libraries for TCR beta contained unique molecular identifiers. TCRdb analysed the PCR reads with MiXCR anew, one entry per CDR3 protein. The sample contains approximately 160,000 distinct CDR3 sequences, around 28% of which appear only once. CDR1 is SGHRS, CDR2 YFSETQ, per germline. V lost 2 bases and J lost 0; bases outside the gene matches: 6. This CDR3 is built from 17 residues. Points from the study as a whole: Controls had lower frequencies than patients of about five TRBV segments, which included TRBV5-6, TRBV5-1 and TRBV20-1.

The chain carries TRBV5-1 and TRBJ2-1, with TRBD2 matching over 9 bases. The clonotype comes from a girl aged 10 to 17 with multiple sclerosis. Sequencing was performed on blood. The CDR3, as DNA: TGCGCCAGCAGCTTAGAAGCGGGAGGTACCTCCTACAATGAGCAGTTCTTC. The encoded protein is CASSLEAGGTSYNEQFF.